This T cell receptor beta chain was recovered during a study of blood T cell repertoires in COVID-19. Across the study: Acute and convalescent COVID-19 samples came from the United States, Italy and Spain.

From germline, CDR1 is SGHAT and CDR2 FQNNGV. Trimming took 4 bases from V and 4 from J; bases not matched to a gene: 12. The CDR3 is 18 amino acids. Clones were sequenced by immunoSEQ multiplex PCR, and TCRdb holds only the in-frame ones, with some missing. The table has 25,000 to 35,000 clones, 65% to 90% seen once; the top ten hold 1.8%. The sequenced material came from peripheral blood. This receptor was obtained from an elderly man with active or convalescent COVID-19. The genes are TRBV11-2 and TRBJ2-5; 13 bases map to TRBD2. The CDR3 DNA follows: TGTGCCAGCAGCTCGAAGGTCCCGGGACTAGCGGGACTAGAGACCCAGTACTTC. It encodes CASSSKVPGLAGLETQYF. The full variable domain, rest sourced from reference TRBV11-2 and TRBJ2-5, is EAGVAQSPRYKIIEKRQSVAFWCNPISGHATLYWYQQILGQGPKLLIQFQNNGVVDDSQLPKDRFSAERLKGVDSTLKIQPAKLEDSAVYLCASSSKVPGLAGLETQYFGPGTRLLVL.